The rows below give T cell receptor beta chains drawn from one sample of a study of shared clonotypes between healthy human individuals. The table came from immunoSEQ multiplex PCR; TCRdb's copy has only in-frame clones and leaves some out. The table lists 850,000 to 1,100,000 clones, roughly 77% of them singletons, with 0.85% to 1% in the top ten. The sample comprised memory CD4+ T cells from PBMCs. The receptors shown here come from a man aged 18 to 35 in good health. Some clones in this sample may be carry-over from other donors' samples. Both conserved end residues are part of each CDR3. Fields, in order: D gene, clone size, V gene, J gene, CDR3 protein, CDR3 DNA. A D gene is named only where the DNA matches it firmly. The size entry is marked missing in some rows and otherwise reads once, few, many or a size class.

.	once	TRBV27	TRBJ1-5	CASSKSNQPQHF	TGTGCCAGCAGTAAGAGCAATCAGCCCCAGCATTTT
.	.	TRBV6-5	TRBJ2-5	CASSYAGEQTQYF	TGTGCCAGCAGTTATGCCGGGGAGCAGACCCAGTACTTC
.	.	TRBV11-1	TRBJ2-5	CASSTRTSRTQETQYF	TGTGCCAGCAGCACACGGACGTCTAGGACCCAAGAGACCCAGTACTTC
.	.	TRBV5-1	TRBJ1-3	CASSITGSDTIYF	TGCGCCAGCAGCATTACAGGGAGTGACACCATATATTTT
TRBD1	few	TRBV2	TRBJ2-6	CASRTGTGRSGANVLTF	TGTGCCAGCAGGACGGGGACAGGGCGGTCTGGGGCCAACGTCCTGACTTTC
.	few	TRBV4-3	TRBJ1-1	CASSQVIQNTEAFF	TGCGCCAGCAGCCAAGTTATTCAGAACACTGAAGCTTTCTTT
TRBD2	.	TRBV4-2	TRBJ2-3	CASSHLSGEGTDTQYF	TGTGCCAGCAGCCATCTTAGCGGGGAGGGCACAGATACGCAGTATTTT
.	.	TRBV28	TRBJ1-5	CASSLSGPDQPQHF	TGTGCCAGCAGTTTATCGGGCCCCGATCAGCCCCAGCATTTT
.	.	TRBV30	TRBJ2-7	CAWSVHEQYF	TGTGCCTGGAGTGTGCATGAGCAGTACTTC
TRBD1	.	TRBV2	TRBJ1-6	CASRRDRDYSPLHF	TGTGCCAGCAGACGGGACAGGGATTATTCACCCCTCCACTTT
.	.	TRBV29-1	TRBJ1-1	CSVSNAGAFF	TGCAGCGTTTCCAACGCTGGAGCTTTCTTT
.	once	TRBV25-1	TRBJ2-6	CASSEDPLLGGANVLTF	TGTGCCAGCAGTGAAGACCCCCTCTTGGGGGGGGCCAACGTCCTGACTTTC
.	once	TRBV2	TRBJ1-5	CASSVQGSNQPQHF	TGTGCCAGCAGTGTACAGGGTAGCAATCAGCCCCAGCATTTT
TRBD2	.	TRBV27	TRBJ2-1	CASSSLAGVYNEQFF	TGTGCCAGCAGCTCACTAGCGGGAGTATATAATGAGCAGTTCTTC
TRBD1	.	TRBV6-5	TRBJ2-7	CASSYRQGLYEQYF	TGTGCCAGCAGTTATCGACAGGGGTTGTACGAGCAGTACTTC
.	.	TRBV7-2	TRBJ2-2	CASSRRRGTGELFF	TGTGCCAGCAGTCGACGTCGGGGGACCGGGGAGCTGTTTTTT
.	once	TRBV6-5	TRBJ1-1	CASSSPGDSPDTEAFF	TGTGCCAGCAGTTCGCCCGGGGATTCTCCGGACACTGAAGCTTTCTTT
.	few	TRBV23-1	TRBJ2-7	CASIEGIPYEQYF	TGCGCCAGCATTGAAGGGATCCCCTACGAGCAGTACTTC
.	once	TRBV6-1	TRBJ1-2	CASSESHNYGYTF	TGTGCCAGCAGTGAATCACATAACTATGGCTACACCTTC
.	.	TRBV30	TRBJ1-1	CAWSLNLNTEAFF	TGTGCCTGGTCTCTCAACTTGAACACTGAAGCTTTCTTT
.	.	TRBV10-3	TRBJ1-2	CAISDSERLGDGYTF	TGTGCCATCTCGGACAGCGAAAGATTGGGTGATGGCTACACCTTC
TRBD1	many	TRBV28	TRBJ2-3	CASSDRGPDTQYF	TGTGCCAGCAGCGACAGGGGGCCAGATACGCAGTATTTT
TRBD2	.	TRBV7-9	TRBJ2-5	CASAGLDGETQYF	TGTGCCAGCGCGGGACTAGACGGGGAGACCCAGTACTTC
.	.	TRBV18	TRBJ1-2	CASSPYRETAYGYTF	TGTGCCAGCTCGCCCTACAGAGAAACGGCCTATGGCTACACCTTC
.	.	TRBV6-1	TRBJ1-2	CASSEQGGGGYTF	TGTGCCAGCAGTGAACAGGGCGGCGGTGGCTACACCTTC
TRBD2	.	TRBV7-2	TRBJ2-7	CASSLDGGEYSYEQYF	TGTGCCAGCAGCTTAGATGGGGGGGAATACTCCTACGAGCAGTACTTC
.	.	TRBV13	TRBJ1-1	CASSFSTFREKAFF	TGTGCCAGCAGCTTTTCTACATTCAGGGAGAAAGCTTTCTTT
TRBD1	.	TRBV19	TRBJ1-4	CASIKTGWGEKLFF	TGTGCCAGTATCAAGACAGGGTGGGGCGAAAAACTGTTTTTT
.	.	TRBV27	TRBJ1-1	CASSLDAQTNTEAFF	TGTGCCAGCAGTTTAGACGCCCAGACTAACACTGAAGCTTTCTTT
TRBD2	.	TRBV5-8	TRBJ2-3	CASSRRGGRDTQYF	TGTGCCAGCAGCCGACGCGGGGGTAGAGATACGCAGTATTTT
.	few	TRBV2	TRBJ2-7	CASSLTERSEQYF	TGTGCCAGCAGCTTGACGGAGCGCAGCGAGCAGTACTTC
TRBD2	.	TRBV7-3	TRBJ2-1	CASSLLGLAGYNEQFF	TGTGCCAGCAGCTTATTGGGCCTAGCGGGGTACAATGAGCAGTTCTTC
TRBD2	.	TRBV5-1	TRBJ2-1	CASSLVLAGGPPNEQFF	TGCGCCAGCAGCTTGGTACTAGCGGGAGGGCCTCCCAATGAGCAGTTCTTC
.	.	TRBV5-6	TRBJ1-2	CASSLEGINYGYTF	TGTGCCAGCAGCTTGGAAGGGATCAACTATGGCTACACCTTC
.	.	TRBV9	TRBJ2-6	CASSVESTGRDTPPGANVLTF	TGTGCCAGCAGCGTAGAATCGACGGGGAGGGACACCCCCCCTGGGGCCAACGTCCTGACTTTC
TRBD2	.	TRBV5-1	TRBJ2-5	CASSLAGTSEETQYF	TGCGCCAGCAGCTTGGCAGGGACTAGCGAAGAGACCCAGTACTTC
.	.	TRBV15	TRBJ2-7	CATSGPWSEQYF	TGTGCCACCAGCGGGCCTTGGAGCGAGCAGTACTTC
TRBD2	.	TRBV28	TRBJ2-3	CASRPYSGLAGGDTQYF	TGTGCCAGCAGACCTTATTCGGGACTAGCGGGAGGAGATACGCAGTATTTT
.	few	TRBV19	TRBJ1-2	CASSTNFYGYTF	TGTGCCAGTAGCACTAATTTCTATGGCTACACCTTC
.	few	TRBV5-4	TRBJ2-2	CASSFSRLANTGELFF	TGTGCCAGCAGCTTTTCTAGACTAGCGAACACCGGGGAGCTGTTTTTT
.	.	TRBV11-2	TRBJ1-2	CASSLDMTVNYGYTF	TGTGCCAGCAGCTTAGATATGACAGTTAACTATGGCTACACCTTC
.	few	TRBV20-1	TRBJ2-3	CSALSRDTQYF	TGCAGTGCTTTGTCCCGGGATACGCAGTATTTT
TRBD1	.	TRBV29-1	TRBJ1-1	CSGDRGGSEAFF	TGCAGCGGGGACAGGGGTGGCTCTGAAGCTTTCTTT